Below are 8 T cell receptor beta chains sequenced from a single sample in a study of identifying expanded T cells in peripheral blood. This table comes from immunoSEQ multiplex PCR, and its TCRdb copy is limited to in-frame clones, with some not included. The sample holds some 97,000 clones, over 80% seen once. Specimen: blood. These receptor sequences come from a person aged 18 to 75 in good health.

This clone came up once. The V and J genes are TRBV19 and TRBJ1-1; TRBD1 matches 8 bases. V trimming: 4 bases; J trimming: 5 bases; junction bases outside the gene matches: 15. Per the germline V gene, CDR1 is LNHDA and CDR2 is SQIVND (reference sequence). This CDR3 spans 17 amino acids. In DNA form, the CDR3 reads TGTGCCAGTAGTACCCCCGGCAGGGGGCTTTGGAATACTGAAGCTTTCTTT. Its translation is CASSTPGRGLWNTEAFF.

In DNA, the CDR3 is TGTGCCAGCAGCCTTGGGACAGGGGAAGGGTATGGCTACACCTTC. Protein: CASSLGTGEGYGYTF. This chain joins TRBV9 and TRBJ1-2, with 10 nucleotides matching TRBD1. Germline CDR1 reads SGDLS; CDR2 reads YYNGEE. The CDR3 consists of 15 residues. V trimming: 4 bases; J trimming: 5 bases; junction bases outside the gene matches: 8.

The V call is TRBV4-3, the J call TRBJ1-5, with a possible D match to TRBD1 (5 bases). The germline gives CDR1 LGHNA, CDR2 YSLEER. The length of the CDR3 is 16 residues. Trimming shortened V by 6 bases and J by 2 bases, and 17 bases separated the two germline ends. The CDR3 region is CASSLSYMGGNQPQHF. The CDR3 nucleotides are TGCGCCAGCAGTCTCAGCTACATGGGGGGCAATCAGCCCCAGCATTTT.

J is TRBJ1-6 and V is TRBV6-6; D is perhaps TRBD1 (6 bases). Trimming removed 7 bases at V and 10 bases at J, with 17 bases between. Per germline, CDR1 MNHNY and CDR2 SVGAGI (reference sequence). The CDR3 spans 14 residues. The CDR3 reads CASTLTNRESPLHF. The CDR3 DNA follows: TGTGCCAGCACTCTCACCAACAGGGAATCACCCCTCCACTTT.

V is TRBV5-6 and J is TRBJ1-2, with 9 bases identical to TRBD1. There are 14 residues in the CDR3. Germline V CDR1 and CDR2: SGHDT, YYEEEE. J lost 8 bases, V lost 2 bases, and 7 bases had no gene match. CDR3 in DNA: TGTGCCAGCAGCTTCGGGACAGGGATGGACGGCTACACCTTC. This encodes CASSFGTGMDGYTF.

The chain joins TRBV5-1 to TRBJ2-7; tentative D call: TRBD1 (6 bases). Trimming took off 2 bases at V and 4 bases at J, with 19 bases between the two ends. This CDR3 comprises 16 residues. CDR1 and CDR2 from the germline V gene are SGHRS and YFSETQ. The CDR3 is CASSLGNTGFRYEQYF. The CDR3 DNA reads TGCGCCAGCAGCTTAGGGAACACAGGGTTTAGGTACGAGCAGTACTTC.

This rearrangement joins TRBV11-3 to TRBJ2-7, with 9 bases fitting TRBD1. V shed 5 bases and J 5 bases; nucleotides not matched to a gene: 7. This CDR3 is 14 amino acids long. Germline V gives CDR1 SGHNT, CDR2 YENEEA. The CDR3 here is CASSMRQGVNEQYF. The CDR3 DNA follows: TGTGCCAGCAGCATGCGACAGGGGGTGAACGAGCAGTACTTC.

The chain uses TRBV29-1 and TRBJ2-2; weak D call: TRBD2 (5 bases). Germline CDR1 and CDR2: SQVTM and ANQGSEA. Trimming shortened V by 2 bases and J by 2 bases, and 6 bases separated the two germline ends. This CDR3 region has 13 residues. The CDR3 nucleotides are TGCAGCGTTGAACTAGCAAACACCGGGGAGCTGTTTTTT. Amino acids: CSVELANTGELFF.